These 28 T cell receptor beta chains came from one sample sequenced in a study of T cell responses to AZD1222 COVID-19 vaccine. Sequencing used immunoSEQ multiplex PCR; TCRdb keeps in-frame clones, though not all of them. The profile shows 80,000 to 90,000 clones, roughly 87% of them singletons. The sequencing here drew on peripheral blood, taken on day 0 of AZD1222 vaccination. Receptor source: an adult in good health.

A word on this clone: Other DNA sequences in the sample encode the same CDR3. This chain uses TRBV15 with TRBJ1-2; D is unresolved. V was cut by 0 bases and J by 0 bases, with 5 bases left in between. Germline CDR1 is LNHNV and CDR2 is YYDKDF (reference sequence). CDR3 length: 14 amino acids. This CDR3 is CATSRDGTNYGYTF. DNA for the CDR3: TGTGCCACCAGCAGAGATGGAACTAACTATGGCTACACCTTC.

This rearrangement joins TRBV27 to TRBJ1-1; D gene ambiguous. V was pared by 0 bases and J by 3 bases, with 11 bases between. The CDR3 length is 15 residues. Germline-derived CDR1 and CDR2 are MNHEY and SMNVEV (reference sequence). This CDR3 reads CASSLSRSVDTEAFF. CDR3 nucleotide sequence: TGTGCCAGCAGTTTATCGCGCAGTGTCGACACTGAAGCTTTCTTT.

Only one count was recorded for this clone. The V call is TRBV6-1, the J call TRBJ1-5; no definite D call. The V end lost 2 bases, the J end lost 4 bases, and 6 bases lay between the germline ends. The germline V gene encodes CDR1 MNHNS and CDR2 SASEGT. The CDR3 length is 13 residues. The CDR3 nucleotides read TGTGCCAGCAGTGAATTGGAAAATCAGCCCCAGCATTTT. This sequence encodes CASSELENQPQHF.

Comment on this clone: Distinct nucleotide sequences in the sample also encode this CDR3. The chain carries TRBV7-2 and TRBJ2-1; 7 bases match TRBD1. The CDR3 is made up of 13 amino acids. Germline loops: CDR1 SGHTA, CDR2 FQGNSA. V shed 4 bases and J 4 bases; nucleotides not matched to a gene: 1. The CDR3 DNA reads as TGTGCCAGCAGCTCACAGGGGTACAATGAGCAGTTCTTC. This translates into CASSSQGYNEQFF.

This chain links TRBV18 with TRBJ1-1, with D unclear. Trimming cost V 0 bases and J 8 bases, with 25 bases left between them. Per germline, CDR1 KGHSH and CDR2 LQKENI. This CDR3 has 18 residues. Here the CDR3 DNA reads TGTGCCAGCTCACCACCGTACAGAGGGTCCGAGGATGAATGGGAAGCTTTCTTT. Encoded protein: CASSPPYRGSEDEWEAFF.

The chain carries TRBV25-1 and TRBJ2-7, with 9 bases matching TRBD1. Trimming took 7 bases from V and 2 from J; bases not matched to a gene: 3. This CDR3 is built from 13 residues. Germline assignment: CDR1 MGHDK and CDR2 SYGVNS. The CDR3 coding sequence is TGTGCCAGCATGGGGACAGGGACCTACGAGCAGTACTTC. Encoded protein: CASMGTGTYEQYF.

This clone turned up a few times. V gene TRBV3-1 (or the pseudogene TRBV3-2) combines with J gene TRBJ1-4; TRBD1 aligns across 10 bases. CDR1 is LGHDT, CDR2 YNNKEL, per germline (reference sequence). This CDR3 spans 15 amino acids. The junction had 7 bases not matched to a gene; V was cut back by 4 bases and J by 8 bases. CDR3 nucleotide sequence: TGTGCCAGCAGCCCGTCGGGACAGGGGCCGGAAAAACTGTTTTTT. Translated, it gives CASSPSGQGPEKLFF.

This chain links TRBV5-1 with TRBJ2-2; 7 bases fit TRBD1. The CDR3 consists of 14 residues. The V and J ends lost 6 bases and 4 bases, in that order; junction bases with no gene match: 6. Looked up from germline, CDR1 is SGHRS and CDR2 is YFSETQ. CDR3 DNA sequence: TGCGCCAGCACTGTGACAGGGATCACCGGGGAGCTGTTTTTT. Translated: CASTVTGITGELFF.

V and J are TRBV27 and TRBJ2-5; D uncertain. Germline V gene lookup returns CDR1 MNHEY and CDR2 SMNVEV (reference sequence). The CDR3 runs 13 residues. V was cut by 6 bases and J by 0 bases, with 8 bases left in between. CDR3 nucleotides: TGTGCCAGCAGACCCACTCACCAAGAGACCCAGTACTTC. Protein product: CASRPTHQETQYF.

J is TRBJ1-1 and V is TRBV27; TRBD1 might be the D (6 bases). This CDR3 region has 13 residues. The V gene's germline CDR1 is MNHEY and CDR2 SMNVEV (reference sequence). Trimming took off 6 bases at V and 1 base at J, with 9 bases between the two ends. For the CDR3, the DNA is TGTGCCAGCAGGACGGGACAGAACACTGAAGCTTTCTTT. It translates to CASRTGQNTEAFF.

The rearrangement joins TRBV5-5 to TRBJ1-6; D unclear. The V gene lost 4 bases and the J gene lost 5 bases, with 10 bases spanning the gap. Germline assignment: CDR1 SGHKS and CDR2 YYEKEE (reference sequence). CDR3 length: 14 residues. The CDR3 loop is CASSPGRDNSPLHF. As DNA, the CDR3 is TGTGCCAGCAGCCCGGGCAGAGATAATTCACCCCTCCACTTT.

The chain carries TRBV5-1 and TRBJ2-7; 7 nucleotides line up with TRBD1. CDR1 SGHRS and CDR2 YFSETQ come from the germline V gene. V lost 4 bases to trimming and J lost 2 bases; unmatched junction nucleotides: 6. This CDR3 comprises 14 residues. This CDR3 is CASSQRDSTYEQYF. The CDR3 DNA is TGCGCCAGCAGCCAACGGGACAGTACCTACGAGCAGTACTTC.

This chain links TRBV5-4 with TRBJ1-2, with D hard to call. Germline lookup yields CDR1 SGHNT and CDR2 YYREEE (reference sequence). V lost 2 bases to trimming and J lost 8 bases, with 7 bases between them. The CDR3 sequence is 11 residues long. CDR3 DNA sequence: TGTGCCAGCAGCTTAGGGAGCGGCTACACCTTC. Its translation: CASSLGSGYTF. Looking up the rest from reference TRBV5-4 and TRBJ1-2 gives the full variable domain: ETGVTQSPTHLIKTRGQQVTLRCSSQSGHNTVSWYQQALGQGPQFIFQYYREEENGRGNFPPRFSGLQFPNYSSELNVNALELDDSALYLCASSLGSGYTFGSGTRLTVV.

The V and J genes are TRBV19 and TRBJ1-2; a weak D match, TRBD1 (6 bases). The CDR3 is made up of 15 amino acids. Germline V gene lookup returns CDR1 LNHDA and CDR2 SQIVND (reference sequence). V was trimmed by 7 bases and J by 5 bases, leaving 20 bases between them. CDR3 residues: CASTWRMDSGYGYTF. CDR3 DNA sequence: TGTGCCAGTACTTGGAGAATGGACAGCGGATATGGCTACACCTTC.

V gene TRBV5-4 combines with J gene TRBJ2-3, with 16 bases identical to TRBD2. CDR3 length: 17 residues. From germline, CDR1 is SGHNT and CDR2 YYREEE (reference sequence). With V trimmed by 4 bases and J by 4 bases, 6 bases remained unmatched. This chain's CDR3 is CASSLGTSGGAADTQYF. CDR3 DNA sequence: TGTGCCAGCAGCCTCGGGACTAGCGGGGGGGCCGCAGATACGCAGTATTTT.

The chain uses TRBV10-3 and TRBJ2-7, with 10 bases identical to TRBD1. J lost 5 bases, V lost 5 bases, and 6 bases had no gene match. CDR3 length: 14 amino acids. Germline CDR1 and CDR2: ENHRY and SYGVKD. CDR3 region: CAISLGTGVNEQYF. The CDR3 DNA sequence: TGTGCCATCAGTCTCGGGACAGGGGTGAACGAGCAGTACTTC.

The V call is TRBV5-8, the J call TRBJ2-3; D unresolved. CDR3 length: 14 amino acids. Germline values: CDR1 SGHTS, CDR2 YDEGEE. Trimming removed 4 bases at V and 3 bases at J, with 12 bases between. Written as DNA, the CDR3 is TGTGCCAGCAGCAGGATCCTCGCTACAGATACGCAGTATTTT. Translating gives CASSRILATDTQYF.

This chain uses TRBV27 with TRBJ2-5, with D perhaps matching TRBD1 (5 bases). The CDR3 contains 14 residues. The ends were cut back, 5 bases at V and 2 bases at J, with 12 bases in the middle. Germline V CDR1 and CDR2: MNHEY, SMNVEV (reference sequence). The CDR3 here is CASSNSGLQETQYF. Here the CDR3 DNA reads TGTGCCAGCAGTAACTCAGGGCTACAAGAGACCCAGTACTTC.

In its sample, this clone was seen once. V and J are TRBV7-9 and TRBJ2-6; 11 positions agree with TRBD1. Looked up from germline, CDR1 is SEHNR and CDR2 is FQNEAQ (reference sequence). The CDR3 contains 19 residues. J lost 3 bases, V lost 5 bases, and 12 bases had no gene match. The CDR3 sequence is CASSPRRTGGLLGANVLTF. CDR3 sequence (DNA): TGTGCCAGCAGCCCCAGACGGACAGGGGGCTTACTTGGGGCCAACGTCCTGACTTTC.

This clone has a single count. The chain uses TRBV3-1 (or the pseudogene TRBV3-2) and TRBJ1-2; the match to TRBD1 covers 9 bases. With V trimmed by 1 base and J by 5 bases, 5 bases remained unmatched. This CDR3 contains 15 residues. Germline assignment: CDR1 LGHDT and CDR2 YNNKEL (reference sequence). The DNA of the CDR3 is TGTGCCAGCAGCCAAGTTTCCGGGACAGGGTATGGCTACACCTTC. This sequence encodes CASSQVSGTGYGYTF.

This rearrangement joins TRBV18 to TRBJ2-1; the D gene is possibly TRBD1 (5 bases). CDR1 and CDR2 (germline): KGHSH, LQKENI. The CDR3 is made up of 15 amino acids. V was trimmed by 0 bases and J by 5 bases, leaving 11 bases between them. CDR3 coding DNA: TGTGCCAGCTCACCACCGCCAGGGTCACACAATGAGCAGTTCTTC. Its translation: CASSPPPGSHNEQFF.

The V and J genes are TRBV20-1 and TRBJ2-4; maybe TRBD2 (5 bases). CDR1 is DFQATT and CDR2 is SNEGSKA in the germline V gene (reference sequence). Trimming took off 6 bases at V and 8 bases at J, with 8 bases between the two ends. The CDR3 totals 10 residues. The CDR3 reads CSATGDIQYF. DNA of the CDR3: TGCAGTGCCACCGGGGACATTCAGTACTTC.

The table lists this clone with a few counts. The chain carries TRBV6-5 and TRBJ1-6, with a possible D match to TRBD1 (5 bases). Between the trimmed V and J ends, which lost 8 bases and 7 bases, there was a span of 12 bases. Germline CDR1 and CDR2: MNHEY and SVGAGI. The CDR3 has 13 amino acids. This chain's CDR3 is CASVGTANSPLHF. The CDR3 nucleotides read TGTGCCAGCGTGGGGACGGCGAATTCACCCCTCCACTTT.

The chain links TRBV5-1 to TRBJ2-2; possibly TRBD1 for D (6 bases). CDR1 SGHRS and CDR2 YFSETQ come from the germline V gene. The CDR3 spans 16 residues. Trimming took off 3 bases at V and 0 bases at J, with 12 bases between the two ends. CDR3: CASSSRGGSNTGELFF. The CDR3 DNA sequence: TGCGCCAGCAGCTCCCGTGGGGGCTCGAACACCGGGGAGCTGTTTTTT.

This chain uses TRBV2 with TRBJ2-5, with D maybe TRBD2 (7 bases). The CDR3 has 16 amino acids. The germline gives CDR1 SNHLY, CDR2 FYNNEI. Trimming stripped 6 bases from V and 2 bases from J, with 19 bases between. The CDR3 nucleotides are TGTGCCAGCAGGTGGGGGGGCCCGAAATTACAAGAGACCCAGTACTTC. Amino acid sequence: CASRWGGPKLQETQYF. Full variable domain (outside the CDR3, taken from reference TRBV2 and TRBJ2-5): EPEVTQTPSHQVTQMGQEVILRCVPISNHLYFYWYRQILGQKVEFLVSFYNNEISEKSEIFDDQFSVERPDGSNFTLKIRSTKLEDSAMYFCASRWGGPKLQETQYFGPGTRLLVL.

This clone was recorded only once. The chain couples TRBV7-2 to TRBJ1-6, with TRBD1 as a possible D gene (5 bases). The V and J ends lost 1 base and 6 bases respectively, with 13 bases between them. The germline CDR1 and CDR2 sequences are SGHTA and FQGNSA. This CDR3 is 16 amino acids long. The CDR3 coding sequence is TGTGCCAGCAGCTTAGATGGGGGAACTGGTAATTCACCCCTCCACTTT. Its translation is CASSLDGGTGNSPLHF.

The chain carries TRBV27 and TRBJ1-6; a weak D match, TRBD1 (6 bases). This CDR3 has 14 amino acids. Deletions cut 8 bases from V and 5 bases from J, with 13 bases between. CDR1 and CDR2 from the germline V gene are MNHEY and SMNVEV (reference sequence). Here the CDR3 reads CASAPDRNNSPLHF. As DNA, the CDR3 is TGTGCCAGCGCTCCCGACAGGAATAATTCACCCCTCCACTTT.

V is TRBV6-1 and J is TRBJ2-3; 8 bases are shared with TRBD2. V dropped 3 bases and J dropped 8; count of bases not matched to a gene: 4. The germline V gene has CDR1 MNHNS and CDR2 SASEGT. The CDR3 is 13 amino acids. CDR3 residues: CASSEREVATQYF. CDR3 bases: TGTGCCAGCAGTGAGCGGGAGGTCGCTACGCAGTATTTT.